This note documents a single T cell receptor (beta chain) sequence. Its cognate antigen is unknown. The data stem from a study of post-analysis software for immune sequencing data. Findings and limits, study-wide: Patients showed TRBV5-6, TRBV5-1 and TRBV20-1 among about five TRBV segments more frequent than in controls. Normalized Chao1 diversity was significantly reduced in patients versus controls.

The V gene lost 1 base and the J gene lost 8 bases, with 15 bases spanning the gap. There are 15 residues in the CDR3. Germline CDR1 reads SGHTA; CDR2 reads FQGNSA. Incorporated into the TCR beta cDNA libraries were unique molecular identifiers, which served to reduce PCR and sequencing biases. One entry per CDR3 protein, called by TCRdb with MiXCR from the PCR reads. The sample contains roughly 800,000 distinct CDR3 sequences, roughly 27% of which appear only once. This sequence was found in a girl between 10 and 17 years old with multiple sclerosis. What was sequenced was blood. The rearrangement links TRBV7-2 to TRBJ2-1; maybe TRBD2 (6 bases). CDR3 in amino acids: CASSLVREKVHEQFF. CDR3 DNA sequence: TGTGCCAGCAGCTTAGTACGGGAGAAGGTCCATGAGCAGTTCTTC.